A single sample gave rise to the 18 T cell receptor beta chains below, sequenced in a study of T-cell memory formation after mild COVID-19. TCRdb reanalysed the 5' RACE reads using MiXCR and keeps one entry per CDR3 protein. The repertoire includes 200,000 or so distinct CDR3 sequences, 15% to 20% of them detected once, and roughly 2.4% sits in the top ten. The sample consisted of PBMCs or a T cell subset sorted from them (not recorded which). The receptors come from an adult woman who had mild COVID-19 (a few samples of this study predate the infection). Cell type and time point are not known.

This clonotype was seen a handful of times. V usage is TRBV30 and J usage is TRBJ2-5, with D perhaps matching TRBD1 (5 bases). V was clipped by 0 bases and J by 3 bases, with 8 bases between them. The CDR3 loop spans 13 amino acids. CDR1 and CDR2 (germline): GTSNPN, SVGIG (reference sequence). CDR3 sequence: CAWSVRQKETQYF. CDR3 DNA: TGTGCCTGGAGTGTACGACAGAAAGAGACCCAGTACTTC.

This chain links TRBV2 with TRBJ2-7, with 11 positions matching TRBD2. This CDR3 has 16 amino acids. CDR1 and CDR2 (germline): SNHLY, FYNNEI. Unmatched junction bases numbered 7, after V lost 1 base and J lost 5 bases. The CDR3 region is CASSEEATSGTHEQYF. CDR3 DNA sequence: TGTGCCAGCAGTGAAGAGGCGACTAGCGGGACTCACGAGCAGTACTTC.

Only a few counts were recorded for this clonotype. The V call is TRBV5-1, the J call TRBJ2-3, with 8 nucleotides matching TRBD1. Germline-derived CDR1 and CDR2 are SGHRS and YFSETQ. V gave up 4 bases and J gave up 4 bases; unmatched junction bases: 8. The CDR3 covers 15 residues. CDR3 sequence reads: CASSPGQGKADTQYF. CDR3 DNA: TGCGCCAGCAGCCCAGGACAGGGAAAGGCAGATACGCAGTATTTT.

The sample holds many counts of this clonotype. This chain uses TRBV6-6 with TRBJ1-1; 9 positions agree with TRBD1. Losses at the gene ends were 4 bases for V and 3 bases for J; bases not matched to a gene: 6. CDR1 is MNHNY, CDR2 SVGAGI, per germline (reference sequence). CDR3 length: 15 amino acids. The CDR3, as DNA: TGTGCCAGCAGTTCCCCGGGACAGGGATACACTGAAGCTTTCTTT. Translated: CASSSPGQGYTEAFF.

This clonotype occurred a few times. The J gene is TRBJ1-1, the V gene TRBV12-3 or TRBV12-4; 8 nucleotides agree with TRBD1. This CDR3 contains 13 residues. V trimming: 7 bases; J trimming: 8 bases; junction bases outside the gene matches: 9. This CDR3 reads CASTQTRQGEAFF. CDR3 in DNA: TGTGCCAGCACCCAAACGAGACAGGGGGAAGCTTTCTTT.

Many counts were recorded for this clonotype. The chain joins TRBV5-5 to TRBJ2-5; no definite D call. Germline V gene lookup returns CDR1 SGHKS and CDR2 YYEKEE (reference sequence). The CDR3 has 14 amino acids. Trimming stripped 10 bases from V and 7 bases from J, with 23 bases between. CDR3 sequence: CASDPGRSLGTQYF. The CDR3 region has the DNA TGTGCCTCTGACCCGGGCAGGTCATTAGGGACCCAGTACTTC. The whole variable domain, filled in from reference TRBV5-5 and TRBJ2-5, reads DAGVTQSPTHLIKTRGQQVTLRCSPISGHKSVSWYQQVLGQGPQFIFQYYEKEERGRGNFPDRFSARQFPNYSSELNVNALLLGDSALYLCASDPGRSLGTQYFGPGTRLLVL.

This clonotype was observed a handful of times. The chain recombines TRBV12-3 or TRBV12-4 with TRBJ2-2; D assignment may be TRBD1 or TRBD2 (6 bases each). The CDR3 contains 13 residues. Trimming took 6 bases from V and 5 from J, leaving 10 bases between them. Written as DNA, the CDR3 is TGTGCCAGCAGGCTAGGGGGGACCGGGGAGCTGTTTTTT. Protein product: CASRLGGTGELFF.

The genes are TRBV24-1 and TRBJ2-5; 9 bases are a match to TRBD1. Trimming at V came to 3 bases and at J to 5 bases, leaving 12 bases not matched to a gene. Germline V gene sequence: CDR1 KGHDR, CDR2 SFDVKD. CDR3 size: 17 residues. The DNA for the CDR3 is TGTGCCACCAGTGATGCCTCCGGGACAGGGACTGGGGAGACCCAGTACTTC. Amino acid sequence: CATSDASGTGTGETQYF.

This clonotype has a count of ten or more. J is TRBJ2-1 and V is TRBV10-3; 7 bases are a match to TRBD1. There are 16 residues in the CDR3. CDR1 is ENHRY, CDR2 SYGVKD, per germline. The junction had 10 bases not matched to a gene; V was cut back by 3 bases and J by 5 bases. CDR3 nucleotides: TGTGCCATCAGTGACCCCAACAGGGGTCGCCACAATGAGCAGTTCTTC. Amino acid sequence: CAISDPNRGRHNEQFF.

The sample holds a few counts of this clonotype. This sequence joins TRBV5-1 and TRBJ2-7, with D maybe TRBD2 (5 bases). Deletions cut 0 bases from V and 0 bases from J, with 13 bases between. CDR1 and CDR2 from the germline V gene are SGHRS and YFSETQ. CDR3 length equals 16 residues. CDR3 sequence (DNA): TGCGCCAGCAGCTTGGGCCCTAGCCTCAGCTCCTACGAGCAGTACTTC. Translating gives CASSLGPSLSSYEQYF.

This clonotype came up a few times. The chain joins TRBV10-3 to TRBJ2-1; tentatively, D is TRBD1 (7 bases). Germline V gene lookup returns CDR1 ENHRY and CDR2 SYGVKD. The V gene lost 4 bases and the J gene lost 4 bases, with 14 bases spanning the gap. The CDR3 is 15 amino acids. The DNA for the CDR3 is TGTGCCATCAGTGGGGGCCAGGGGGGATACAATGAGCAGTTCTTC. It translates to CAISGGQGGYNEQFF.

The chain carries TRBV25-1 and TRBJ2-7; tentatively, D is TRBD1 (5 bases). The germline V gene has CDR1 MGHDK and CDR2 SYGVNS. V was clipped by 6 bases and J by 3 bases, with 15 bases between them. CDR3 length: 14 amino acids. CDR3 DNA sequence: TGTGCCAGCAGCAGGGCAGGCTTCCTCTACGAGCAGTACTTC. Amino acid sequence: CASSRAGFLYEQYF.

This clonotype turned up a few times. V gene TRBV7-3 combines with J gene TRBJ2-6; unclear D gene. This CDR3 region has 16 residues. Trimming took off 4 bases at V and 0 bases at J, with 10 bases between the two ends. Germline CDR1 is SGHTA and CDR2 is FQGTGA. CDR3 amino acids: CASSSKAGSGANVLTF. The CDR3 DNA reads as TGTGCCAGCAGCTCTAAAGCAGGCTCTGGGGCCAACGTCCTGACTTTC.

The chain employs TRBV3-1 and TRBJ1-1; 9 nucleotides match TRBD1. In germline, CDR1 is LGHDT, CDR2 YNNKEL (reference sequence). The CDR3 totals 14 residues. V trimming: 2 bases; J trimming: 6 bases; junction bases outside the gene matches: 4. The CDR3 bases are TGTGCCAGCAGCCAAATACAGGGGGCTTCTGAAGCTTTCTTT. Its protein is CASSQIQGASEAFF.

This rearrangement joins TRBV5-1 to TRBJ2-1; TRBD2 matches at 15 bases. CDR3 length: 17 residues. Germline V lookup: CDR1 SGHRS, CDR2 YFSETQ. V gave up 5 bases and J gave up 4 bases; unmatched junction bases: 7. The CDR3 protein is CASSGLAGGYTYNEQFF. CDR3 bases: TGCGCCAGCAGTGGACTAGCGGGGGGGTATACTTACAATGAGCAGTTCTTC.

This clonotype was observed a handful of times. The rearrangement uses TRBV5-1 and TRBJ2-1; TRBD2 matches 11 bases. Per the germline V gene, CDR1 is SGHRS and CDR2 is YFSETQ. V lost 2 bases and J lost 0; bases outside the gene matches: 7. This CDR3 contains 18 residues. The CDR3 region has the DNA TGCGCCAGCAGCTTTGCTAGCGGGGGGCCGAGCTCCTACAATGAGCAGTTCTTC. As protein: CASSFASGGPSSYNEQFF.

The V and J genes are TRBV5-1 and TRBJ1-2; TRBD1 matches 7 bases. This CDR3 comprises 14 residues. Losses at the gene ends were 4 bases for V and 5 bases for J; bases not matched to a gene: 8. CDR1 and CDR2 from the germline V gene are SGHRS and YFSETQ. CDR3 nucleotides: TGCGCCAGCAGCCCGGGACAGACGCCTTATGGCTACACCTTC. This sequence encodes CASSPGQTPYGYTF.

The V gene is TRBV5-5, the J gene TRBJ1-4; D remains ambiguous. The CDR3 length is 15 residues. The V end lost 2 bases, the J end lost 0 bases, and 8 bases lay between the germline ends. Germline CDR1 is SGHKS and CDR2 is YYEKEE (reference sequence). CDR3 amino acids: CASSFRAATNEKLFF. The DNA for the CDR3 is TGTGCCAGCAGCTTTAGGGCTGCAACTAATGAAAAACTGTTTTTT.